The T cell receptor beta chain described here comes from a study of low-dose radiotherapy and immunotherapy resistance in tumors. Study background: The study delivered 0.5 Gy per fraction every 2 weeks to Cohort 1, totaling 6.5 Gy. Intravenous cyclophosphamide 200 mg/m2 was given every two weeks, one day before radiation and immunotherapy.

Those who qualified had advanced solid tumors (lacking tumor-infiltrating lymphocytes). V lost 4 bases to trimming and J lost 3 bases, with 13 bases between them. In germline, CDR1 is KGHSH, CDR2 LQKENI. This CDR3 has 14 residues. Priming of first-strand cDNA relied on TRAV- and TRBV-specific primers (covering alpha and beta chains). It was with a constant-region primer and a V-primer adapter that TCRs were amplified over approximately 20 PCR cycles. Using its own MiXCR run on the reads, TCRdb lists one record per CDR3 protein. The table shows 5,500 to 6,500 distinct CDR3 sequences, with 70% to 80% occurring only once.

This sequence originates from a human donor with advanced metastatic prostate, ovarian, gallbladder or colorectal cancer (not recorded which). This table probably holds off-target reads from a library built for another chain. The rearrangement uses TRBV18 and TRBJ2-7, with unresolved D. The CDR3 DNA reads TGTGCCAGCTCACTTCATAGACGGAACTACGAGCAGTACTTC. It yields the protein CASSLHRRNYEQYF.